This is a list of T cell receptor beta chains from one sample in a study of cytomegalovirus exposure and HLA in healthy donors. The assay was immunoSEQ multiplex PCR, and TCRdb's table has in-frame clones only and misses some. The sample shows 55,000 to 70,000 clones, 70% of them seen only once. The sample consisted of PBMCs. All receptors come from a woman between 55 and 75 years old in good health and CMV-seropositive. CDR3s include the opening cysteine and the closing phenylalanine or tryptophan. Fields, in order: V gene, J gene, clone size, D gene, CDR3 DNA, CDR3 protein. The D gene is left open where the match is weak. Clone size is stated in some rows and not others, as once, few, many or a class when expanded.

TRBV28,TRBJ2-3,.,TRBD2,TGTGCCAGCAGCACTAGCGCAGTTACGCAGTATTTT,CASSTSAVTQYF
TRBV7-6,TRBJ1-1,.,.,TGTGCCAGCAGCCCCTGGGGAGGAGAGAACACTGAAGCTTTCTTT,CASSPWGGENTEAFF
TRBV6-1,TRBJ1-2,.,.,TGTGCCAGCAGTTTAAGACAGATTAACTATGGCTACACCTTC,CASSLRQINYGYTF
TRBV5-1,TRBJ1-4,.,TRBD1,TGCGCCAGCAGCCCAGGGACAGCCTCAACTAATGAAAAACTGTTTTTT,CASSPGTASTNEKLFF
TRBV7-2,TRBJ2-2,.,.,TGTGCCAGCAGCTTAGGGGTCGGGGCGAACACCGGGGAGCTGTTTTTT,CASSLGVGANTGELFF
TRBV5-1,TRBJ1-1,.,TRBD1,TGCGCCAGCAGCCCACAGGGGGAAAGCACTGAAGCTTTCTTT,CASSPQGESTEAFF
TRBV5-5,TRBJ2-2,.,.,TGTGCCAGCAGCTCCCTGACATCAGCGAACACCGGGGAGCTGTTTTTT,CASSSLTSANTGELFF
TRBV5-4,TRBJ1-2,.,.,TGTGCCAGCAGCGAAAATTCTCAGGGGTACTATGGCTACACCTTC,CASSENSQGYYGYTF
TRBV7-2,TRBJ1-3,.,.,TGTGCCAGCAGCCGGGGGTGGGTTGGAAACACCATATATTTT,CASSRGWVGNTIYF
TRBV4-3,TRBJ1-4,.,TRBD1,TGCGCCAGCAGCCGCTCCGGGACAGTGAATGAAAAACTGTTTTTT,CASSRSGTVNEKLFF
TRBV10-3,TRBJ2-2,.,TRBD2,TGTGCCATCAGTGAGTCGGTGGCGCGGGGGGGCTCACTCGGGGAGCTGTTTTTT,CAISESVARGGSLGELFF
TRBV5-5,TRBJ1-2,.,.,TGTGCCAGCAGCCTGGGGGGCAGCCTTACTAACTATGGCTACACCTTC,CASSLGGSLTNYGYTF
TRBV30,TRBJ1-3,.,.,TGTGCCTGGAGTTTAATCTCTGGAAACACCATATATTTT,CAWSLISGNTIYF
TRBV7-2,TRBJ1-1,once,.,TGTGCCAGCAGCACCGACAGTACTGAAGCTTTCTTT,CASSTDSTEAFF
TRBV5-1,TRBJ2-5,.,.,TGCGCCAGCACGGGGGAATTGGAGACCCAGTACTTC,CASTGELETQYF
TRBV5-1,TRBJ1-1,few,TRBD1,TGCGCCAGCAGCATACAGACAGGGGGAGGCACTGAAGCTTTCTTT,CASSIQTGGGTEAFF
TRBV7-2,TRBJ2-1,.,.,TGTGCCAGCAGCTGGAGCCGGGACAATGAGCAGTTCTTC,CASSWSRDNEQFF
TRBV5-6,TRBJ1-1,.,.,TGTGCCAGCAGCTTTATCGGACTGTCCACTGAAGCTTTCTTT,CASSFIGLSTEAFF
TRBV27,TRBJ1-3,once,.,TGTGCCAGCAGTTTGGCGGTCTCTGGAAACACCATATATTTT,CASSLAVSGNTIYF
TRBV4-3,TRBJ2-5,.,.,TGCGCCAGCAGCCAAGGCTGGGGCGGAGTCCAAGAGACCCAGTACTTC,CASSQGWGGVQETQYF
TRBV6-5,TRBJ2-1,few,TRBD1,TGTGCCAGCAGCACCGACAGGGGGATCTACAATGAGCAGTTCTTC,CASSTDRGIYNEQFF
TRBV4-1,TRBJ1-1,.,TRBD1,TGCGCCAGCAGCCAAGATTCCCGTTCGGGACAGGGCTTGAACACTGAAGCTTTCTTT,CASSQDSRSGQGLNTEAFF
TRBV11-1,TRBJ1-1,few,.,TGTGCCAGCAGCTTGAGGTCGGGGGAAGGGGCTTTCTTT,CASSLRSGEGAFF
TRBV7-6,TRBJ1-1,.,TRBD1,TGTGCCAGCGGAGTGGACAAAGGACAGGTCGGGGTTGAAGCTTTCTTT,CASGVDKGQVGVEAFF
TRBV4-3,TRBJ1-2,few,.,TGCGCCAGCAGCCAAGATATGGGCAACTATGGCTACACCTTC,CASSQDMGNYGYTF
TRBV7-8,TRBJ2-2,.,.,TGTGCCAGCAGCTTAGATGCGGGGTATACCGGGGAGCTGTTTTTT,CASSLDAGYTGELFF
TRBV7-9,TRBJ2-1,few,.,TGTTCCAGCAGCTTGTGGCAGGGTGAAAATGAGCAGTTCTTC,CSSSLWQGENEQFF
TRBV5-6,TRBJ2-7,many,TRBD1,TGTGCCAGCAGGGGGACAGGGGACTACGAGCAGTACTTC,CASRGTGDYEQYF
TRBV5-6,TRBJ1-1,.,.,TGTGCCAGCAGCTTGGCCCGGGTGAACACTGAAGCTTTCTTT,CASSLARVNTEAFF
TRBV19,TRBJ2-4,.,TRBD2,TGTGCCAGTAACCATGGAGCGGGAGGCAAAAACATTCAGTACTTC,CASNHGAGGKNIQYF
TRBV6-6,TRBJ1-2,.,TRBD1,TGTGCCAGCAGTTACCAGACAGGGGGCGTACGAGATGGCTACACCTTC,CASSYQTGGVRDGYTF
TRBV7-2,TRBJ2-3,.,.,TGTGCCAGCGAGGCCCGGGGGTCCACAGATACGCAGTATTTT,CASEARGSTDTQYF
TRBV7-2,TRBJ1-3,.,.,TGTGCCAGCAGCTTAGGGGGGGGGAAGGGAAACACCATATATTTT,CASSLGGGKGNTIYF
TRBV2,TRBJ2-2,.,TRBD1,TGTGCCAGCAGTGGAGGCCCCGGGACAGACTTAACCGGGGAGCTGTTTTTT,CASSGGPGTDLTGELFF
TRBV6-5,TRBJ2-1,.,.,TGTGCCAGCAGCGGGGGTCAGGAGCAGTTCTTC,CASSGGQEQFF
TRBV5-5,TRBJ1-1,once,.,TGTGCCAGCAGCTTGCGTGGGGCTGGGAACACTGAAGCTTTCTTT,CASSLRGAGNTEAFF
TRBV6-6,TRBJ1-4,.,TRBD1,TGTGCCAGCACCAGAGGGACAGTTAATGAAAAACTGTTTTTT,CASTRGTVNEKLFF
TRBV2,TRBJ2-1,once,TRBD2,TGTGCCAGCAGTGAACAACTAGCGGGGGAGTTCTTC,CASSEQLAGEFF
TRBV7-2,TRBJ2-1,.,.,TGTGCCAGCACCCGGGTGGGGGGCTCCTACAATGAGCAGTTCTTC,CASTRVGGSYNEQFF
TRBV19,TRBJ1-3,once,.,TGTGCCAGTAGCTTCCAGCCGGGGGGCGCTGGAAACACCATATATTTT,CASSFQPGGAGNTIYF